These T cell receptor beta chains were read from a single sample in a study of cytomegalovirus exposure and HLA in healthy donors. Sequenced by immunoSEQ multiplex PCR; TCRdb stores in-frame clones only, minus some. This table has about 200,000 clones, 12% appearing once. Sequencing was done on a sample of PBMCs. The origin of the receptors is a man aged 45-65 years in good health and CMV-seropositive. The CDR3 runs from the conserved cysteine through the conserved F or W. Size is omitted from some rows. Given values are once, few, many or a class for expanded clones.

TRBJ1-1 few TRBV28 CASSLLRDRILNTEAFF
TRBJ1-3 few TRBV6-1 CASAIWGLGNTIYF
TRBJ1-2 few TRBV7-2 CASSFIDSNYGYTF
TRBJ1-2 NA TRBV19 CASSARGGAVYGYTF
TRBJ2-5 NA TRBV9 CASSGGSSGGYQETQYF
TRBJ1-2 NA TRBV7-8 CASSPTGGEGYTF
TRBJ1-5 few TRBV27 CASSRGQGQPQHF
TRBJ2-3 few TRBV18 CASSPPARTDTQYF
TRBJ1-2 NA TRBV11-2 CASSPDNYGYTF
TRBJ1-2 NA TRBV6-6 CAGSYRTGDTTYGYTF
TRBJ1-2 NA TRBV5-1 CASSRVQGVEGYTF
TRBJ2-3 NA TRBV2 CASRVGGAGTDTQYF
TRBJ1-2 NA TRBV30 CAWGDVGGGGYTF
TRBJ1-1 NA TRBV19 CASSRQGWNTEAFF
TRBJ2-7 NA TRBV6-5 CASKVVGGSYEQYF
TRBJ2-1 NA TRBV30 CAWSFRTSGGPNNEQFF
TRBJ1-5 few TRBV10-2 CASSSGQINQPQHF
TRBJ1-1 few TRBV2 CASIGPFSVTEAFF
TRBJ1-1 NA TRBV27 CASSLSWQGFSTEAFF
TRBJ2-7 NA TRBV5-4 CASSLGSDNYEQYF
TRBJ1-1 few TRBV18 CASSPGLQSEAFF
TRBJ2-1 few TRBV6-5 CASRNLRSSYNEQFF
NA NA TRBV5-6 CASSLGIAGVSYEQFF
TRBJ1-2 few TRBV30 CAWRPDSNGGYTF
TRBJ2-7 NA TRBV29-1 CSGGETIREQYF
TRBJ1-1 few TRBV2 CASRGQGVGNTEAFF
TRBJ2-7 few TRBV5-4 CASNTGTGSDYEQYF
TRBJ2-7 NA TRBV6-1 CASRAYYADHYEQYF
TRBJ2-5 NA TRBV30 CAWTPNQETQYF
TRBJ2-3 few TRBV14 CASSHTRGRRTDTQYF
TRBJ1-5 NA TRBV19 CARVGVGVYSNQPQHF
TRBJ2-7 few TRBV27 CASSLSGGGSYEQYF
TRBJ2-7 NA TRBV5-1 CASSLGTSGTYEQYF
TRBJ2-7 NA TRBV4-1 CASSQVGGGTQYF
TRBJ1-6 few TRBV5-4 CASSLVSGAISPLHF
TRBJ1-2 NA TRBV27 CASSHAGTGGLNGYPF
TRBJ2-3 NA TRBV9 CASSPTSGGATTQYF
TRBJ1-4 NA TRBV6-5 CASTYGGPTEKLFF
TRBJ2-4 few TRBV11-3 CASSLYPVAKNIQYF
TRBJ1-6 NA TRBV4-3 CASSQDRMGGSPLHF
TRBJ1-1 few TRBV28 CASSSPTGVNTEAFF
TRBJ1-1 NA TRBV6-5 CASRRQFMNTEAFF
TRBJ2-3 few TRBV5-5 CASSLLNRDMGTDTQYF
TRBJ1-2 NA TRBV5-1 CASSLDQGNYGYTF
TRBJ1-1 NA TRBV10-3 CAISESNQGVGAFF
TRBJ1-6 NA TRBV9 CASSAGQGVGSPLHF
TRBJ1-2 NA TRBV6-1 CASSEGYGDYGYTF
TRBJ2-5 few TRBV20-1 CSARQETQYF
TRBJ2-1 few TRBV7-9 CASSSQLTGEDEQFF
TRBJ1-2 many TRBV6-5 CASRLGTGGGYTF
TRBJ1-2 NA TRBV19 CASSSDWVVGYTF
TRBJ1-4 few TRBV25-1 CASTQQGAGATNEKLFF
TRBJ2-3 NA TRBV5-1 CASSLRASTDTQYF
TRBJ1-5 NA TRBV19 CASSIGTGPHQPQHF
TRBJ1-2 NA TRBV10-3 CAISADRPYGYTF
TRBJ2-2 few TRBV7-8 CASSLVTGGRTGELFF
TRBJ2-7 few TRBV12-5 CASGAPYEQYF
TRBJ2-2 few TRBV7-2 CASSPKTRASGELFF